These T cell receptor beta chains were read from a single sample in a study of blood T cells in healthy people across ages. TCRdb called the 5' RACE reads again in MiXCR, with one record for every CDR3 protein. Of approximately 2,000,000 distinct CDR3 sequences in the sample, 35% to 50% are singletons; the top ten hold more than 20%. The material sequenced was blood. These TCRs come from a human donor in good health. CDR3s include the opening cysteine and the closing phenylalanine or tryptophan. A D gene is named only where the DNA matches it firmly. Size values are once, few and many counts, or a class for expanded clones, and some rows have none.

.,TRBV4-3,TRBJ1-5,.,TGCGCCAGCAGCCTGACCCCAGAACAGCCCCAGCATTTT,CASSLTPEQPQHF
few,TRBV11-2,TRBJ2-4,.,TGTGCCAGCAGCTTAGTTATTTCGTCAGCCAAAAACATTCAGTACTTC,CASSLVISSAKNIQYF
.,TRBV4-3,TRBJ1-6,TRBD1,TGCGCCAGCAGCCAAGTTCCAGGGGGCAATTCACCCCTCCACTTT,CASSQVPGGNSPLHF
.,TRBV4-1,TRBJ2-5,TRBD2,TGCGCCAGCAGCCAAGTTCGTCTAGCGGGGGGGCTCCAAGAGACCCAGTACTTC,CASSQVRLAGGLQETQYF
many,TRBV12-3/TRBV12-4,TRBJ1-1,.,TGTGCCAGCAGTTTGAGGGGTGAAGCTTTCTTT,CASSLRGEAFF
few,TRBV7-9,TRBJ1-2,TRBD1,TGTGCCAGCTCCGCCCGGGACAGTCATGGCTACACCTTC,CASSARDSHGYTF
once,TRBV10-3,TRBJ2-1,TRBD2,TGTGCCATCAGCTTTGCGGGGGGCCCTAGGCGCCTTCTCCACTACAATGAGCAGTTCTTC,CAISFAGGPRRLLHYNEQFF
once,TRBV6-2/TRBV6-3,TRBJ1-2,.,TGTGCCAGCAGTTACTCGAGAGGGCAGGGAATCCTATCAGTCCCTCCCTATGGCTACACCTTC,CASSYSRGQGILSVPPYGYTF
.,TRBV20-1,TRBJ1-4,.,TGCAGTGCTAGAGAGCGACAGAAGTTTAATGAACAACTGTTTTTT,CSARERQKFNEQLFF
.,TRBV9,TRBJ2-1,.,TGTGCCAGCAGCGCGCAGACATACAATGAGCAGTTCTTC,CASSAQTYNEQFF
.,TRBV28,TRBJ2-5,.,TGTGCCAGCAGTCTGAAGCGTCGAGAGACCCAGTACTTC,CASSLKRRETQYF